The subject of this entry is one T cell receptor (beta chain). Its antigen is still unknown. It was 5'RACE with constant-segment primers that produced the TCR alpha and TCR beta cDNA libraries, which carried sample barcodes and UMIs. TCRdb re-called the 5' RACE reads through MiXCR, storing one row per CDR3 protein. The data show 270,000 or so distinct CDR3 sequences, about 20% seen once. The record originates from a study of T-cell memory formation after mild COVID-19. Study as a whole: Clusters of TCRs were largely donor specific. Whole-study results and caveats: Cross-reactive memory seemingly joined, as some responding clones were found in pre-infection memory.

The sequenced material came from PBMCs or a T cell subset sorted from them (not recorded which). The receptor was isolated from a man between 18 and 35 years old who had mild COVID-19 (a few samples of this study predate the infection). Cell type and time point are not known.

The CDR3: CASSLFGGPGNTIYF. CDR3 DNA sequence: TGTGCCAGCAGTTTATTCGGGGGGCCCGGAAACACCATATATTTT. The chain links TRBV12-3 or TRBV12-4 to TRBJ1-3; TRBD1 is a possible D gene (6 bases). This CDR3 spans 15 amino acids. V gave up 2 bases and J gave up 4 bases, with 12 bases separating them.